This is a list of T cell receptor beta chains from one sample in a study of cytomegalovirus exposure and HLA in healthy donors. Measured with immunoSEQ multiplex PCR; TCRdb has only the in-frame clones, and not every one. The sample contains about 180,000 clones, roughly 87% of which appear only once. Sequencing was performed on PBMCs. These receptor sequences come from a woman between 50 and 59 years old in good health and CMV-seronegative. The CDR3 runs from the conserved cysteine through the conserved F or W. D genes are given only for firm matches. Some rows have no size entry. The others give once, few or many, or a class for an expanded clone.

J gene: TRBJ2-7
D gene: -
V gene: TRBV19
clone size: -
CDR3 DNA: TGTGCCAGTAGCCCCAGACTAGCCTACGAGCAGTACTTC
CDR3 protein: CASSPRLAYEQYF

J gene: TRBJ2-3
D gene: TRBD2
V gene: TRBV4-2
clone size: -
CDR3 DNA: TGTGCCAGCAGCTATGGACTAGCGACAGATACGCAGTATTTT
CDR3 protein: CASSYGLATDTQYF

J gene: TRBJ1-6
D gene: -
V gene: TRBV7-2
clone size: -
CDR3 DNA: TGTGCCAGCAGCCCCGCTTCGAACTCCCCCCTCCACTTT
CDR3 protein: CASSPASNSPLHF

J gene: TRBJ2-1
D gene: -
V gene: TRBV13
clone size: -
CDR3 DNA: TGTGCCAGCAGCTTCACAGCCGTTGACAATGAGCAGTTCTTC
CDR3 protein: CASSFTAVDNEQFF

J gene: TRBJ2-5
D gene: TRBD1
V gene: TRBV6-1
clone size: once
CDR3 DNA: TGTGCCAGCAGTGACAGGGGGCTCGGGACCCAGTACTTC
CDR3 protein: CASSDRGLGTQYF

J gene: TRBJ1-2
D gene: -
V gene: TRBV9
clone size: -
CDR3 DNA: TGTGCCAGCAGCGACAGGCGGAACTATGGCTACACCTTC
CDR3 protein: CASSDRRNYGYTF

J gene: TRBJ1-2
D gene: -
V gene: TRBV4-1
clone size: -
CDR3 DNA: TGCGCCAGCAGCCAAGAGCCCGCTGATTCAGGCTATGGCTACACCTTC
CDR3 protein: CASSQEPADSGYGYTF

J gene: TRBJ2-1
D gene: TRBD1
V gene: TRBV19
clone size: -
CDR3 DNA: TGTGCCAGTAGTAGGGGGACAGGGGGATACAATGAGCAGTTCTTC
CDR3 protein: CASSRGTGGYNEQFF

J gene: TRBJ2-7
D gene: -
V gene: TRBV19
clone size: -
CDR3 DNA: TGTGCCAGTTTCTTATACGAGCAGTACTTC
CDR3 protein: CASFLYEQYF

J gene: TRBJ1-4
D gene: TRBD1
V gene: TRBV7-9
clone size: once
CDR3 DNA: TGTGCCAGCAGCTCTCGGGACAGGGGAGAAAAACTGTTTTTT
CDR3 protein: CASSSRDRGEKLFF

J gene: TRBJ2-1
D gene: TRBD2
V gene: TRBV9
clone size: -
CDR3 DNA: TGTGCCAGCAGCGAGTCCCCTCTCGCGGGAGGAATCGGTGAGCAGTTCTTC
CDR3 protein: CASSESPLAGGIGEQFF

J gene: TRBJ1-5
D gene: TRBD1
V gene: TRBV9
clone size: -
CDR3 DNA: TGTGCCAGCAGCGAGACAGGGATTAGTCAGCCCCAGCATTTT
CDR3 protein: CASSETGISQPQHF

J gene: TRBJ1-1
D gene: -
V gene: TRBV10-1
clone size: -
CDR3 DNA: TGCGCCAGCAGTGAGCAGGGCCTGGACACTGAAGCTTTCTTT
CDR3 protein: CASSEQGLDTEAFF

J gene: TRBJ2-7
D gene: TRBD1
V gene: TRBV4-2
clone size: few
CDR3 DNA: TGTGCCAGCAGCCAAGCTCTATCGGCCGGGACAGGGATCCGCGAGCAGTACTTC
CDR3 protein: CASSQALSAGTGIREQYF

J gene: TRBJ1-2
D gene: -
V gene: TRBV4-3
clone size: -
CDR3 DNA: TGCGCCAGCAGCCCCGGGTATGGCTACACCTTC
CDR3 protein: CASSPGYGYTF

J gene: TRBJ1-1
D gene: -
V gene: TRBV2
clone size: -
CDR3 DNA: TGTGCCAGCTCCGGGGAAACTGAAGCTTTCTTT
CDR3 protein: CASSGETEAFF

J gene: TRBJ2-7
D gene: -
V gene: TRBV21-1
clone size: -
CDR3 DNA: TGTGCCAGCAGGTACGACCCCGGGGTCGGCGAGCAGTACTTC
CDR3 protein: CASRYDPGVGEQYF

J gene: TRBJ2-7
D gene: -
V gene: TRBV11-3
clone size: -
CDR3 DNA: TGTGCCAGCAGCTTAGGTCCCCCTCCCTACGAGCAGTACTTC
CDR3 protein: CASSLGPPPYEQYF

J gene: TRBJ1-1
D gene: TRBD1
V gene: TRBV10-1
clone size: few
CDR3 DNA: TGCGCCAGCAGCCCAAGACAGGGGAGAGAAGCTTTCTTT
CDR3 protein: CASSPRQGREAFF

J gene: TRBJ1-5
D gene: TRBD1
V gene: TRBV19
clone size: few
CDR3 DNA: TGTGCCAGTAGTATAGGAGGGACAGGGTTCCATAGCAATCAGCCCCAGCATTTT
CDR3 protein: CASSIGGTGFHSNQPQHF

J gene: TRBJ1-1
D gene: TRBD1
V gene: TRBV6-5
clone size: -
CDR3 DNA: TGTGCCAGCAGCTCCGGGACAGGGATTACTGAAGCTTTCTTT
CDR3 protein: CASSSGTGITEAFF

J gene: TRBJ2-6
D gene: TRBD2
V gene: TRBV7-9
clone size: -
CDR3 DNA: TGTGCCAGCAGCTTCGGATTACTAGCGGGAGTCTCTGGGGCCAACGTCCTGACTTTC
CDR3 protein: CASSFGLLAGVSGANVLTF

J gene: TRBJ1-1
D gene: -
V gene: TRBV4-3
clone size: -
CDR3 DNA: TGCGCCAGCAGCCAAGAAGCCAGGGACACTGAAGCTTTCTTT
CDR3 protein: CASSQEARDTEAFF

J gene: TRBJ2-7
D gene: TRBD2
V gene: TRBV10-3
clone size: -
CDR3 DNA: TGTGTCATCAGTCCGGGACTAGCGGGGGCACGGAGCTCCTACGAGCAGTACTTC
CDR3 protein: CVISPGLAGARSSYEQYF

J gene: TRBJ2-5
D gene: -
V gene: TRBV6-1
clone size: -
CDR3 DNA: TGTGCCAGCAGTACCTACGACTACCCCCAAGAGACCCAGTACTTC
CDR3 protein: CASSTYDYPQETQYF

J gene: TRBJ2-4
D gene: -
V gene: TRBV4-3
clone size: once
CDR3 DNA: TGCGCCAGCAGCCAAGAAGCGGGCGCGGACATTCAGTACTTC
CDR3 protein: CASSQEAGADIQYF

J gene: TRBJ1-1
D gene: TRBD1
V gene: TRBV7-8
clone size: -
CDR3 DNA: TGTGCCAGCAGCTCCTGGACAGGGGCGGGGAACACTGAAGCTTTCTTT
CDR3 protein: CASSSWTGAGNTEAFF

J gene: TRBJ2-1
D gene: -
V gene: TRBV6-5
clone size: -
CDR3 DNA: TGTGCCAGCAGTTACTCGGACAGCTACAATGAGCAGTTCTTC
CDR3 protein: CASSYSDSYNEQFF

J gene: TRBJ1-2
D gene: TRBD1
V gene: TRBV6-5
clone size: -
CDR3 DNA: TGTGCCAGCAGTTACGGTGACAGGGGGAATGGCTACACCTTC
CDR3 protein: CASSYGDRGNGYTF

J gene: TRBJ2-4
D gene: -
V gene: TRBV18
clone size: once
CDR3 DNA: TGTGCCAGCTCACGACAGAGGTTGGAGGCCAAAAACATTCAGTACTTC
CDR3 protein: CASSRQRLEAKNIQYF

J gene: TRBJ2-1
D gene: TRBD2
V gene: TRBV11-2
clone size: -
CDR3 DNA: TGTGCCAGCAGCTTAGATCTTCCTAGCGGGAGCTACAATGAGCAGTTCTTC
CDR3 protein: CASSLDLPSGSYNEQFF

J gene: TRBJ2-7
D gene: TRBD1
V gene: TRBV10-3
clone size: -
CDR3 DNA: TGTGCCATCAGTGATGGGACAGGGTTCTACGAGCAGTACTTC
CDR3 protein: CAISDGTGFYEQYF

J gene: TRBJ1-1
D gene: -
V gene: TRBV5-1
clone size: -
CDR3 DNA: TGCGCCAGCAGCCTAAGGACTCCTGGGGACACTGAAGCTTTCTTT
CDR3 protein: CASSLRTPGDTEAFF

J gene: TRBJ2-1
D gene: -
V gene: TRBV4-1
clone size: -
CDR3 DNA: TGCGCCAGCAGCCACGTCCCTTCCGACAATGAGCAGTTCTTC
CDR3 protein: CASSHVPSDNEQFF

J gene: TRBJ2-1
D gene: TRBD2
V gene: TRBV25-1
clone size: -
CDR3 DNA: TGTGCCAGCAGTGATAGGAAGGCTAGCGGAAACTCCTACAATGAGCAGTTCTTC
CDR3 protein: CASSDRKASGNSYNEQFF

J gene: TRBJ2-1
D gene: TRBD2
V gene: TRBV18
clone size: -
CDR3 DNA: TGTGCCAGCTCACCAGGGGCTAGCGGGAGAGTCAATGAGCAGTTCTTC
CDR3 protein: CASSPGASGRVNEQFF

J gene: TRBJ2-4
D gene: TRBD2
V gene: TRBV2
clone size: -
CDR3 DNA: TGTGCCAGCGAGGCGTCAGGGACCAGCGGGAGTATTCAGTACTTC
CDR3 protein: CASEASGTSGSIQYF

J gene: TRBJ2-7
D gene: -
V gene: TRBV5-3
clone size: -
CDR3 DNA: TGTGCCAGAAGCGCAGACAGAGACGAGCAGTACTTC
CDR3 protein: CARSADRDEQYF

J gene: TRBJ2-7
D gene: -
V gene: TRBV7-2
clone size: -
CDR3 DNA: TGTGCCAGCAGCTTAATCCGCAACCCTACCTACGAGCAGTACTTC
CDR3 protein: CASSLIRNPTYEQYF

J gene: TRBJ2-1
D gene: -
V gene: TRBV28
clone size: -
CDR3 DNA: TGTGCCAGCAGTTTATGGGGGGCAACAAGCTCCTACAATGAGCAGTTCTTC
CDR3 protein: CASSLWGATSSYNEQFF

J gene: TRBJ2-3
D gene: -
V gene: TRBV7-8
clone size: -
CDR3 DNA: TGTGCCAGCAGCCCTAACCCCCGCACAGATACGCAGTATTTT
CDR3 protein: CASSPNPRTDTQYF

J gene: TRBJ2-1
D gene: -
V gene: TRBV11-2
clone size: -
CDR3 DNA: TGTGCCAGCAGCCCCGTTTTTTATCGCAATGAGCAGTTCTTC
CDR3 protein: CASSPVFYRNEQFF

J gene: TRBJ2-5
D gene: -
V gene: TRBV5-6
clone size: -
CDR3 DNA: TGTGCCAGCAGCTTGGGGCCCGCCGGGGAGACCCAGTACTTC
CDR3 protein: CASSLGPAGETQYF

J gene: TRBJ2-1
D gene: TRBD2
V gene: TRBV6-4
clone size: -
CDR3 DNA: TGTGCCAGCAGTGAGGGGACTAGCGGGGACAATGAGCAGTTCTTC
CDR3 protein: CASSEGTSGDNEQFF

J gene: TRBJ2-3
D gene: TRBD2
V gene: TRBV6-5
clone size: -
CDR3 DNA: TGTGCCAGCAGTTTAGCGGGAGACACAGATACGCAGTATTTT
CDR3 protein: CASSLAGDTDTQYF

J gene: TRBJ1-1
D gene: -
V gene: TRBV10-1
clone size: -
CDR3 DNA: TGCGCCAGCAGTCAGGGTCTAGGGACTGAAGCTTTCTTT
CDR3 protein: CASSQGLGTEAFF

J gene: TRBJ1-2
D gene: TRBD1
V gene: TRBV28
clone size: -
CDR3 DNA: TGTGCCAGCAATCTCCAGGGGGCCTATGGCTACACCTTC
CDR3 protein: CASNLQGAYGYTF

J gene: TRBJ2-2
D gene: -
V gene: TRBV9
clone size: -
CDR3 DNA: TGTGCCAGCAGCGTAGGTGGTAGTTATGGCGGGGAGCTGTTTTTT
CDR3 protein: CASSVGGSYGGELFF

J gene: TRBJ1-4
D gene: TRBD1
V gene: TRBV28
clone size: -
CDR3 DNA: TGTGCCAGCAGTCAGCGGACAGGGGGCGGCGTTAGTGAAAAACTGTTTTTT
CDR3 protein: CASSQRTGGGVSEKLFF

J gene: TRBJ2-5
D gene: TRBD1
V gene: TRBV5-1
clone size: -
CDR3 DNA: TGCGCCAGCGGTAGGGGACAGGGCCAAGAGACCCAGTACTTC
CDR3 protein: CASGRGQGQETQYF

J gene: TRBJ2-7
D gene: -
V gene: TRBV5-4
clone size: once
CDR3 DNA: TGTGCCAGCAGCTACGACTCCACCTACGAGCAGTACTTC
CDR3 protein: CASSYDSTYEQYF

J gene: TRBJ2-1
D gene: -
V gene: TRBV29-1
clone size: -
CDR3 DNA: TGCAGCGTTGAAGATAGGCGGGCGGCAGGCTACAATGAGCAGTTCTTC
CDR3 protein: CSVEDRRAAGYNEQFF

J gene: TRBJ2-3
D gene: -
V gene: TRBV9
clone size: -
CDR3 DNA: TGTGCCAGCAGCGTAAGAGGGTTAAAGACAGATACGCAGTATTTT
CDR3 protein: CASSVRGLKTDTQYF

J gene: TRBJ2-7
D gene: -
V gene: TRBV18
clone size: -
CDR3 DNA: TGTGCCAGCTCTCCGGCGTGGGGCGAGCAGTACTTC
CDR3 protein: CASSPAWGEQYF

J gene: TRBJ2-2
D gene: -
V gene: TRBV6-6
clone size: -
CDR3 DNA: TGTGCCAGCAGTCCCCCCTGGGCACCCGGGGAGCTGTTTTTT
CDR3 protein: CASSPPWAPGELFF